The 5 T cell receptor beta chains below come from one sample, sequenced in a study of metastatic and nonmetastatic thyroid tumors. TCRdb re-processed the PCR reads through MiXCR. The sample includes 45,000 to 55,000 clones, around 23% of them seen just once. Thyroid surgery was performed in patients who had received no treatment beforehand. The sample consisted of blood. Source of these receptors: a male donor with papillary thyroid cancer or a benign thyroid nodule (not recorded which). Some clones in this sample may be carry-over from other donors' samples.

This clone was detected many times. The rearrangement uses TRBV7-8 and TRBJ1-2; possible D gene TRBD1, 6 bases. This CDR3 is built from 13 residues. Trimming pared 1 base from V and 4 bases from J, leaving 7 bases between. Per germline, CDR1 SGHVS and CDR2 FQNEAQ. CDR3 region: CASSLDRAYGYTF. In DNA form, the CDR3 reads TGTGCCAGCAGCTTAGACAGGGCCTATGGCTACACCTTC.

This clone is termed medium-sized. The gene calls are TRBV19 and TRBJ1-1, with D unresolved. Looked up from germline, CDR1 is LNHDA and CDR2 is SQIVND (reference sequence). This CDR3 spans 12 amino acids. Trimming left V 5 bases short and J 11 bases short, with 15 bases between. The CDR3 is CASSGRVGEAFF. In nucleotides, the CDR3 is TGTGCCAGTAGTGGCCGGGTCGGGGAGGCTTTCTTT.

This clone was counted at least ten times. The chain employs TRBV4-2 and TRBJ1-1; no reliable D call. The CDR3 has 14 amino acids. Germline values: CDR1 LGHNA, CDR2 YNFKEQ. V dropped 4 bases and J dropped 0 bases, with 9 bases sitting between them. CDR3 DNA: TGTGCCAGCAGCCCAAGGACCGTGAACACTGAAGCTTTCTTT. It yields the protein CASSPRTVNTEAFF.

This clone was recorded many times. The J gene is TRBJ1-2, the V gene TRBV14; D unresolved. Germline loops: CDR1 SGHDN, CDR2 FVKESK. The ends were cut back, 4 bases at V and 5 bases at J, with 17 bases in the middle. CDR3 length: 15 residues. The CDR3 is CASSPSAAAGYGYTF. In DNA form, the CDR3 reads TGTGCCAGCAGCCCTAGCGCGGCAGCAGGATATGGCTACACCTTC.

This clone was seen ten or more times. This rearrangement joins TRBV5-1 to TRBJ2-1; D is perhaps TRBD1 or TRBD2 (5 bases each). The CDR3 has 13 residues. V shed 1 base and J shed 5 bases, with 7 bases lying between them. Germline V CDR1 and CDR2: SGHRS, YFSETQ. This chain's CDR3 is CASSLLGDNEQFF. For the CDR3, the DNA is TGCGCCAGCAGCTTGTTGGGGGACAATGAGCAGTTCTTC.